The 14 T cell receptor beta chains below were found in one sample sequenced in a study of regulatory T cells in long-lasting Graves disease. Relying on iRepertoire HTBI primers and Arm-PCR of CDR3 regions, the team built TCR beta libraries. Each CDR3 protein is one row after TCRdb ran MiXCR on the multiplex PCR reads. The sample lists over 500,000 distinct CDR3 sequences; roughly 15% were seen once. As to time point: newly diagnosed GD, antithyroid drugs for less than 3 months. The TCR library was prepared using RNA isolated from PBMCs. These data were also reused for a study on T cells in Graves' hyperthyroidism and ophthalmopathy.

The sample consisted of peripheral blood mononuclear cells (PBMCs), taken at new diagnosis, from a patient treated with antithyroid drugs. All receptors come from a man younger than 30 with Graves disease.

This clonotype showed up many times. The gene calls are TRBV7-9 and TRBJ1-6; D might be TRBD1 (5 bases). The V gene lost 2 bases and the J gene lost 7 bases, with 9 bases spanning the gap. CDR3 size: 14 residues. Germline V lookup: CDR1 SEHNR, CDR2 FQNEAQ (reference sequence). The DNA of the CDR3 is TGTGCCAGCAGCTTACAGGGCGGGAATTCACCCCTCCACTTT. This encodes CASSLQGGNSPLHF.

A few counts support this clonotype. This sequence joins TRBV20-1 and TRBJ2-1, with a tentative D call TRBD1 (7 bases). This CDR3 has 14 amino acids. Germline CDR1 is DFQATT and CDR2 is SNEGSKA (reference sequence). V was pared by 5 bases and J by 3 bases, with 14 bases between. The CDR3 spells CSAPWQGGYNEQFF. In nucleotides, the CDR3 is TGCAGTGCTCCCTGGCAGGGGGGCTACAATGAGCAGTTCTTC.

The chain has TRBV10-3 and TRBJ2-1; D gene uncertain. Germline values: CDR1 ENHRY, CDR2 SYGVKD. Trimming took off 3 bases at V and 7 bases at J, with 7 bases between the two ends. The CDR3 covers 12 residues. The CDR3 region is CAISEWENEQFF. CDR3 sequence (DNA): TGTGCCATCAGTGAATGGGAAAATGAGCAGTTCTTC.

This clonotype was counted at least ten times. The chain employs TRBV12-3 or TRBV12-4 and TRBJ2-6, with 13 positions matching TRBD2. Unmatched junction bases numbered 3, after V lost 5 bases and J lost 2 bases. The CDR3 totals 17 residues. The CDR3 nucleotides are TGTGCCAGCAGTAGACTAGCGGGAGGCCCTGGGGCCAACGTCCTGACTTTC. Translation gives CASSRLAGGPGANVLTF.

This clonotype was observed a few times. The chain uses TRBV19 and TRBJ2-1; 7 bases align to TRBD1. Germline loops: CDR1 LNHDA, CDR2 SQIVND (reference sequence). J lost 4 bases, V lost 7 bases, and 7 bases had no gene match. The CDR3 has 14 residues. The CDR3 is CASKGDSLYNEQFF. CDR3 bases: TGTGCCAGTAAGGGGGACAGCTTATACAATGAGCAGTTCTTC. Complete variable domain (other parts from reference TRBV19 and TRBJ2-1): DGGITQSPKYLFRKEGQNVTLSCEQNLNHDAMYWYRQDPGQGLRLIYYSQIVNDFQKGDIAEGYSVSREKKESFPLTVTSAQKNPTAFYLCASKGDSLYNEQFFGPGTRLTVL.

The rearrangement uses TRBV6-1 and TRBJ2-7, with 13 positions matching TRBD2. Germline V lookup: CDR1 MNHNS, CDR2 SASEGT. The junction had 9 bases not matched to a gene; V was cut back by 5 bases and J by 5 bases. This CDR3 comprises 16 residues. The CDR3 spells CASSQLGLAGAHEQYF. In nucleotides, the CDR3 is TGTGCCAGCAGTCAACTTGGACTAGCGGGAGCCCACGAGCAGTACTTC.

This clonotype was counted at least ten times. The chain joins TRBV28 to TRBJ1-1; weak D call: TRBD1 (6 bases). The CDR3 is 12 residues long. The germline CDR1 and CDR2 sequences are MDHEN and SYDVKM. V was cut by 8 bases and J by 3 bases, with 10 bases left in between. CDR3 DNA: TGTGCCAGCTGCCAGGGGCACACTGAAGCTTTCTTT. Translating it yields CASCQGHTEAFF.

This clonotype showed up many times. The chain recombines TRBV12-3 or TRBV12-4 with TRBJ1-6; tentatively, D is TRBD1 (6 bases). The CDR3 is 15 residues long. Trimming took off 7 bases at V and 2 bases at J, with 12 bases between the two ends. This CDR3 reads CASKQGWPYNSPLHF. The CDR3 DNA follows: TGTGCCAGCAAACAGGGTTGGCCCTATAATTCACCCCTCCACTTT.

This clonotype showed up many times. The V call is TRBV27, the J call TRBJ2-3; no clear D gene. The germline CDR1 and CDR2 sequences are MNHEY and SMNVEV (reference sequence). Trimming took off 1 base at V and 3 bases at J, with 11 bases between the two ends. The CDR3 spans 15 residues. The CDR3 loop reads CASSLFDAQTDTQYF. The CDR3 region has the DNA TGTGCCAGCAGTTTATTTGATGCCCAGACAGATACGCAGTATTTT.

This clonotype occurred many times. The CDR3 spells CASSPLPGTGGNEQFF. In nucleotides, the CDR3 is TGTGCCAGCAGCCCCTTACCCGGGACAGGGGGGAATGAGCAGTTCTTC. The rearrangement links TRBV7-2 to TRBJ2-1; 11 nucleotides agree with TRBD1. The CDR3 has 16 amino acids. J lost 7 bases, V lost 5 bases, and 10 bases had no gene match. In germline, CDR1 is SGHTA, CDR2 FQGNSA.

The CDR3 is CASTRETGAGGYTF. CDR3 bases: TGTGCCAGCACGAGAGAGACAGGGGCCGGTGGCTACACCTTC. The chain is built from TRBV2 and TRBJ1-2, with 8 bases that match TRBD1. CDR1 SNHLY and CDR2 FYNNEI come from the germline V gene. Germline trimming cut 7 bases from V and 7 bases from J; bases unmatched to any gene: 11. This CDR3 is 14 amino acids long.

This clonotype was counted a few times. The rearrangement joins TRBV5-1 to TRBJ1-5; D uncertain. Trimming left V 2 bases short and J 7 bases short, with 13 bases between. The V gene's germline CDR1 is SGHRS and CDR2 YFSETQ. The CDR3 covers 14 residues. The CDR3 sequence: CASSLGPGGQPQHF. The CDR3 DNA reads as TGCGCCAGCAGCTTAGGGCCGGGAGGACAGCCCCAGCATTTT.

The chain couples TRBV9 to TRBJ2-2; 8 bases agree with TRBD2. Germline CDR1 and CDR2: SGDLS and YYNGEE. V lost 4 bases and J lost 1; bases outside the gene matches: 9. This CDR3 has 17 amino acids. As DNA, the CDR3 is TGTGCCAGCAGCCCCCGAGGGGCGGGAGGGAACACCGGGGAGCTGTTTTTT. The encoded protein is CASSPRGAGGNTGELFF.

This clonotype showed up just a few times. The CDR3 spells CASSGLEPTDTQYF. In DNA form, the CDR3 reads TGTGCCAGCAGTGGCCTGGAACCCACAGATACGCAGTATTTT. The chain carries TRBV6-1 and TRBJ2-3; unclear D gene. CDR3 size: 14 residues. Trimming cost V 4 bases and J 2 bases, with 10 bases left between them. From germline, CDR1 is MNHNS and CDR2 SASEGT.